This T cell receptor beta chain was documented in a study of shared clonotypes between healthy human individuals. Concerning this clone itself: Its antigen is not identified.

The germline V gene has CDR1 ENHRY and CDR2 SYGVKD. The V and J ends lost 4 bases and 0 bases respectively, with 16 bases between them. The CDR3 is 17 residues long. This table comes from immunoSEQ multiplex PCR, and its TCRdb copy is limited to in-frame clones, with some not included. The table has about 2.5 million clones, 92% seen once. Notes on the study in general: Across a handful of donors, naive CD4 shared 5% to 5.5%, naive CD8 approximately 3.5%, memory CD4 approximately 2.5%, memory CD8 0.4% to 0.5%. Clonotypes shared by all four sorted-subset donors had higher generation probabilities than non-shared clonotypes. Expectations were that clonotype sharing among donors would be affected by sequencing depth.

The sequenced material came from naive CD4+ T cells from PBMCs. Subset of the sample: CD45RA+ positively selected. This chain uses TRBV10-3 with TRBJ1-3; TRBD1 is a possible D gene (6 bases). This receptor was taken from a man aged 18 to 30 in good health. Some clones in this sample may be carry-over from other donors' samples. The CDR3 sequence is CAISGGGSLISGNTIYF. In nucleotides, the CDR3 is TGTGCCATCAGTGGAGGGGGGAGCCTGATCTCTGGAAACACCATATATTTT.